Below are 2 T cell receptor beta chains sequenced from a single sample in a study of T cells after yellow fever vaccination. MiXCR, applied by TCRdb to the 5' RACE reads, yields one record per CDR3 protein. Here the sample spans some 350,000 distinct CDR3 sequences, about 6.2% being singletons. This specimen was PBMCs, taken 5 days after the yellow fever booster vaccination. These receptors originate from a young man who received the YFV17D yellow fever vaccine.

This clonotype was counted at least ten times. The chain couples TRBV5-1 to TRBJ2-3, with 11 bases fitting TRBD2. Germline V gene sequence: CDR1 SGHRS, CDR2 YFSETQ. Trimming removed 0 bases from V and 5 bases from J; junction bases left unmatched: 11. This CDR3 region has 18 residues. CDR3 coding DNA: TGCGCCAGCAGCTTGGGGGGGACTAGCGGAGGCTCCCGAGATACGCAGTATTTT. This translates into CASSLGGTSGGSRDTQYF.

The V gene is TRBV5-4, the J gene TRBJ2-1; 8 positions match TRBD2. V gave up 3 bases and J gave up 0 bases; unmatched junction bases: 5. The CDR3 covers 16 residues. In germline, CDR1 is SGHNT, CDR2 YYREEE (reference sequence). CDR3 sequence: CASSYGLAGSYNEQFF. CDR3 in DNA: TGTGCCAGCAGCTATGGCCTAGCGGGCTCCTACAATGAGCAGTTCTTC.